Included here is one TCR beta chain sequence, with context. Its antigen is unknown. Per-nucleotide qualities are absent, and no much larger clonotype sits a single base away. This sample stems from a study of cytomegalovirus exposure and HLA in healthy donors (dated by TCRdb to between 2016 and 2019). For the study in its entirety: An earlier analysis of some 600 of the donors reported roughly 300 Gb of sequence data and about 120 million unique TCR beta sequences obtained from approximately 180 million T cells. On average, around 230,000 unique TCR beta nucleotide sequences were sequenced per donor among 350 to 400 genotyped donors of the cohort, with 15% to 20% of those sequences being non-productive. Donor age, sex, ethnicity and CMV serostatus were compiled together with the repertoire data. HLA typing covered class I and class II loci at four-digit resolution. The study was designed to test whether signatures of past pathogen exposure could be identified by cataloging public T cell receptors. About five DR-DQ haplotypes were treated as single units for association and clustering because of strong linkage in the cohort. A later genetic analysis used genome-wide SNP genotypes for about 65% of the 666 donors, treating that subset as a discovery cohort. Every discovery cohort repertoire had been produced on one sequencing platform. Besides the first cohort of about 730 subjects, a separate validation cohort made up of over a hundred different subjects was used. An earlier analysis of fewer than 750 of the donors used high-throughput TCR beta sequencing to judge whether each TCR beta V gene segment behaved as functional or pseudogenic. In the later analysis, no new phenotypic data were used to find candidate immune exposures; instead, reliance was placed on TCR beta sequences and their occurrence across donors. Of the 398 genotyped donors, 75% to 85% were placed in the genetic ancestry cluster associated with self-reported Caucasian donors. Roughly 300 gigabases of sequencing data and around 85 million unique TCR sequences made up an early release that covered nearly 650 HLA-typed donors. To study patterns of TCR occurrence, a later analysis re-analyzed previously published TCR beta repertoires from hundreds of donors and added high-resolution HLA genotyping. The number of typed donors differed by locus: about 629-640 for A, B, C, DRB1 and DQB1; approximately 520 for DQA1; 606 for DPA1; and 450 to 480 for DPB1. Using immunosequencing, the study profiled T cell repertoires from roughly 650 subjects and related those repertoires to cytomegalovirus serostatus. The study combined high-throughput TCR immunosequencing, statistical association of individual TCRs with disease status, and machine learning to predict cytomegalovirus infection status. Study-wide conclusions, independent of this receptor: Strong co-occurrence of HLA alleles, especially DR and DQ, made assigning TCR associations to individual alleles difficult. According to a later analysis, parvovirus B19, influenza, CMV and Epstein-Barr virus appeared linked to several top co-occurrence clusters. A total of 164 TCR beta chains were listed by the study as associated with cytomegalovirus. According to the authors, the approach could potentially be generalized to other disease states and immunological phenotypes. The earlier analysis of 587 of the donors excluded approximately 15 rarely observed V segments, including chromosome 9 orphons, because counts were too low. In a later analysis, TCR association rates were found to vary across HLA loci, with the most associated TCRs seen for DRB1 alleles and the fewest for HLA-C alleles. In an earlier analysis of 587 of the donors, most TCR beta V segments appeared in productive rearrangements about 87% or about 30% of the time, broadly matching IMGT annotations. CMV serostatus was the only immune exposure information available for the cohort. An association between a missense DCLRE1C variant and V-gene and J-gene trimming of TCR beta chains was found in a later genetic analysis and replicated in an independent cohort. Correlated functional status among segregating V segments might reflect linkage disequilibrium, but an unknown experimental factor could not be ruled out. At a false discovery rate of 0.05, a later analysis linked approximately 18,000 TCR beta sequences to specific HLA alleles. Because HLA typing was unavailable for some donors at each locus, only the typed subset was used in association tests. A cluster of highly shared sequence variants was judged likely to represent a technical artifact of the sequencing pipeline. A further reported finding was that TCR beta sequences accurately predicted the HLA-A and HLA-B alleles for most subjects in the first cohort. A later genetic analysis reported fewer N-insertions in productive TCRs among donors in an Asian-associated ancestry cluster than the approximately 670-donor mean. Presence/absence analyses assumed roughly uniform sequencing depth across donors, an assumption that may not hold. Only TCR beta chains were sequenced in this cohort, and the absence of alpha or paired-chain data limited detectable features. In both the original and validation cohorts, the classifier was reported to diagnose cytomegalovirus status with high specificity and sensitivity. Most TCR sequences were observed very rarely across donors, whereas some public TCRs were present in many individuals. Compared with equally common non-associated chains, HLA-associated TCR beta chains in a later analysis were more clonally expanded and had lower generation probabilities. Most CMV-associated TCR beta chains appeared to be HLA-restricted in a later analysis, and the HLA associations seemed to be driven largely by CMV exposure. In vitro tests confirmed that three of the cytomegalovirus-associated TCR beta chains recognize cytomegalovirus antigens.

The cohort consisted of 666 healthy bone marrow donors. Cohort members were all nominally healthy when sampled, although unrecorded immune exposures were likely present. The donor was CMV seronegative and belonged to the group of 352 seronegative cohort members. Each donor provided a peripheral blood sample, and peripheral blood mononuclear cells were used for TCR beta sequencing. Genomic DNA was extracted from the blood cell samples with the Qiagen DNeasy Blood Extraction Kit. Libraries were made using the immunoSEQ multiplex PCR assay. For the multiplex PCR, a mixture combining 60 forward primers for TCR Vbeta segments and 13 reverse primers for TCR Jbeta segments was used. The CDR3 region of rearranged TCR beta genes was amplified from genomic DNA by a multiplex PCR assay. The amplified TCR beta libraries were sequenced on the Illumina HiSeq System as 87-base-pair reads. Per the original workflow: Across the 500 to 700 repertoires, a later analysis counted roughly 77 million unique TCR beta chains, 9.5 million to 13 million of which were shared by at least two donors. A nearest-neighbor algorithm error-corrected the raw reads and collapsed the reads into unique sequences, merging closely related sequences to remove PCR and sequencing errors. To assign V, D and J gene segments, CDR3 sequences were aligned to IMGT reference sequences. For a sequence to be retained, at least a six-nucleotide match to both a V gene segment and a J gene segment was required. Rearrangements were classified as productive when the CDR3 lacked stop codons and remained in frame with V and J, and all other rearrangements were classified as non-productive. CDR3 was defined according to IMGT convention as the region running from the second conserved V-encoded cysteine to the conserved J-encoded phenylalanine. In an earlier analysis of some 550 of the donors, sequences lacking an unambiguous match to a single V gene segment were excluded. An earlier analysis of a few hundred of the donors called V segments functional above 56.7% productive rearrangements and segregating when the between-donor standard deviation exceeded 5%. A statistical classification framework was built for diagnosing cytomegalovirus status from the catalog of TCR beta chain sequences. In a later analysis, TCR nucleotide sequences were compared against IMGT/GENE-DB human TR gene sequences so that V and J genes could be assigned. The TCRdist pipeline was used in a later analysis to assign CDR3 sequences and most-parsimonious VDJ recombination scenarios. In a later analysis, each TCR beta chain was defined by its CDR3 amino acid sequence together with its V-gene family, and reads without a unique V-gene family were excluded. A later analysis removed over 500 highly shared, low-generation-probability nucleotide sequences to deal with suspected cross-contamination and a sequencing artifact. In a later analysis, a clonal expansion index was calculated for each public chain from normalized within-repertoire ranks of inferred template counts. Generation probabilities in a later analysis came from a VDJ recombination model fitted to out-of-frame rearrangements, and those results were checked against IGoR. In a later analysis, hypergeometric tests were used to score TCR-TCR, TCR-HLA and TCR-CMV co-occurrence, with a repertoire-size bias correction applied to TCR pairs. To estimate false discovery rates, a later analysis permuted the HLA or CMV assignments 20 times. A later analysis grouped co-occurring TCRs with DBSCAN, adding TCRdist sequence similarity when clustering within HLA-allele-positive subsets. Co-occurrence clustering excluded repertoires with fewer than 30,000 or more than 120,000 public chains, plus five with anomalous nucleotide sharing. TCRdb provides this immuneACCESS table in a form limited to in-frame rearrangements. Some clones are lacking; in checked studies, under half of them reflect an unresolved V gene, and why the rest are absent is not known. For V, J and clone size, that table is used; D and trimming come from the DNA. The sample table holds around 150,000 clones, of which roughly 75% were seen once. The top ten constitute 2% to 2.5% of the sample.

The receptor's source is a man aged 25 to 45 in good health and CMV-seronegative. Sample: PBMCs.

In nucleotides, the sequence is TGTGCCAGCGAGGGACAGACTTACGAGCAGTACTTC. It is translated as CASEGQTYEQYF. The sequence joins TRBV2 to TRBJ2-7; a stretch of 7 junction bases matches TRBD1. V lost 8 bases and J lost 4 bases, and the count of bases not matched to a germline gene is 5. The germline V gene supplies CDR1 SNHLY and CDR2 FYNNEI. The CDR3 covers 12 residues, taking in both the cysteine and the phenylalanine. The kept DNA is CDR3 alone, 36 bases in frame from the first base. This CDR3, with the reference TRBV2 and TRBJ2-7 proteins standing in past its ends, gives the full variable domain EPEVTQTPSHQVTQMGQEVILRCVPISNHLYFYWYRQILGQKVEFLVSFYNNEISEKSEIFDDQFSVERPDGSNFTLKIRSTKLEDSAMYFCASEGQTYEQYFGPGTRLTVT.